The 7 T cell receptor beta chains in this list originate from one sample, sequenced in a study of vaccination effects on CD4 cells after COVID-19 (dated by TCRdb to between 2021 and 2024). Their recognized antigens are unknown. Libraries were prepared through the immunoSEQ multiplex PCR assay. The table comes from immuneACCESS by way of TCRdb, which keeps in-frame sequences with V and J called. Part of the clones is missing from these tables; in studies checked, under half for an unresolved V gene and the rest for unknown reasons. This sample is represented by roughly 27,000 clones; 69% of them were singletons. The ten largest account for more than 15% of the sample. The ViraFEST assay stimulated PBMC with viral peptide pools and then used TCR sequencing to identify antigen-specific CD4+ T cell clonotypes by expansion. After about 10 days of culture, CD4+ T cells were isolated with the EasySep CD4+ T cell isolation kit. Convalescent patients had PCR-confirmed SARS-CoV-2 infection between March and December 2020, before Alpha, Beta and Delta variants emerged in the United States.

Here the sequenced sample was CD4+ T cells from PBMCs cultured with SARS-CoV-2 spike peptides, taken before COVID-19 vaccination. In light of the paper, this sample's cell subset or site label describes: SARS-CoV-2 spike overlapping peptide pool stimulation. These receptors were obtained from a human donor who had a prior SARS-CoV-2 infection.

This clone was seen more than once but under ten times. This chain joins TRBV30 and TRBJ1-6; tentatively, D is TRBD1 (5 bases). V was trimmed by 5 bases and J by 10 bases, leaving 15 bases between them. In germline, CDR1 is GTSNPN, CDR2 SVGIG (reference sequence). The CDR3 has 13 residues. The CDR3, as DNA: TGTGCCTGGGGGACGGCCGGTGGCTCACCCCTCCACTTT. This translates into CAWGTAGGSPLHF.

CDR3 region: CAWSVGYTQYF. In nucleotides, the CDR3 is TGTGCCTGGAGTGTAGGTTATACGCAGTATTTT. V usage is TRBV30 and J usage is TRBJ2-3; D not resolved. The CDR3 consists of 11 residues. Trimming took 0 bases from V and 7 from J, leaving 5 bases between them. CDR1 and CDR2 (germline): GTSNPN, SVGIG (reference sequence).

V is TRBV11-3 and J is TRBJ1-1; 8 nucleotides line up with TRBD1. The CDR3 is 15 amino acids. With 5 bases clipped from V and 4 bases from J, the junction kept 9 bases outside the gene matches. Germline CDR1 SGHNT, CDR2 YENEEA. CDR3 sequence: CASSHGQGAVTEAFF. The CDR3 region has the DNA TGTGCCAGCAGCCACGGACAGGGTGCGGTCACTGAAGCTTTCTTT.

The CDR3 sequence is CASSYSLVGGNQPQHF. Written as DNA, the CDR3 is TGTGCCAGCAGTTACTCTCTGGTGGGGGGCAATCAGCCCCAGCATTTT. V and J are TRBV6-2 or TRBV6-3 and TRBJ1-5; tentative D call: TRBD1 (5 bases). The germline gives CDR1 MNHEY, CDR2 SVGEGT. Deletions cut 0 bases from V and 2 bases from J, with 11 bases between. The CDR3 has 16 residues.

The V call is TRBV4-3, the J call TRBJ2-1; tentative D call: TRBD1 (5 bases). CDR1 is LGHNA, CDR2 YSLEER, per germline. Trimming took 0 bases from V and 0 from J, leaving 9 bases between them. There are 16 residues in the CDR3. The CDR3 sequence: CASSQETGFSYNEQFF. The CDR3 DNA reads as TGCGCCAGCAGCCAAGAAACAGGCTTCTCCTACAATGAGCAGTTCTTC.

This chain joins TRBV11-2 and TRBJ1-4, with 7 nucleotides matching TRBD1. Germline V gene lookup returns CDR1 SGHAT and CDR2 FQNNGV. This CDR3 is built from 13 residues. V dropped 1 base and J dropped 11; count of bases not matched to a gene: 4. The CDR3 DNA sequence: TGTGCCAGCAGCTTAGGACAGGGTGGCAAACTGTTTTTT. This gives the protein CASSLGQGGKLFF.

This clone was observed a handful of times. The chain links TRBV6-4 to TRBJ2-1; 9 nucleotides line up with TRBD2. Germline CDR1 reads MRHNA; CDR2 reads SNTAGT. Trimming took 6 bases from V and 7 from J; bases not matched to a gene: 13. The CDR3 consists of 16 residues. CDR3 residues: CASSVQGAGGRNEQFF. The CDR3 DNA sequence: TGTGCCAGCAGCGTCCAGGGAGCGGGAGGTAGGAATGAGCAGTTCTTC.